This T cell receptor (beta chain) was identified during a study of cytomegalovirus exposure and HLA in healthy donors. V dropped 4 bases and J dropped 9 bases, with 10 bases sitting between them. Germline V CDR1 and CDR2: MNHEY, SMNVEV (reference sequence). This CDR3 has 12 amino acids. The primer mix had 60 Vbeta and 13 Jbeta primers. Libraries were prepared by immunoSEQ multiplex PCR; TCRdb keeps only in-frame clonotypes and omits some of them. In the table there are approximately 92,000 clones, approximately 80% of which are singletons. The receptor's source is a woman in her 70s in good health and CMV-seropositive. The rearrangement uses TRBV27 and TRBJ2-1; possible D gene TRBD2, 6 bases. The specimen was PBMCs. The CDR3 reads CASSWGDGEQFF. CDR3 DNA: TGTGCCAGCAGTTGGGGGGACGGTGAGCAGTTCTTC.